One T cell receptor beta chain is described in this entry. Antigen specificity is unknown. The data stem from a study of T-cell memory formation after mild COVID-19. Background on the study: TCR clusters showed largely donor specificity. The study's findings and limits: While clones contracting from day 15 to 85 were balanced between CD4 and CD8, later expanders leaned CD4+. A subset of responding clones appeared in pre-infection memory, suggesting cross-reactive memory joined. The study found contracting CD4+ clones mainly in CM and EM and contracting CD8+ clones in EMRA.

CDR3 size: 15 residues. Trimming removed 0 bases at V and 4 bases at J, with 10 bases between. Germline V gene sequence: CDR1 SEHNR, CDR2 FQNEAQ (reference sequence). TCRdb reprocessed the 5' RACE reads with MiXCR, giving one entry per CDR3 protein. The sample has a few hundred thousand distinct CDR3 sequences, about 16% seen once. Sequencing used PBMCs or a T cell subset sorted from them (not recorded which). V is TRBV7-9 and J is TRBJ2-1; possibly TRBD1 for D (5 bases). This clonotype was sampled from a man aged 18 to 30 who had mild COVID-19 (a few samples of this study predate the infection). Cell type and time point are not known. CDR3 loop: CASSLAVTAYNEQFF. CDR3 DNA sequence: TGTGCCAGCAGCTTAGCGGTGACAGCTTACAATGAGCAGTTCTTC. Supplemented by reference TRBV7-9 and TRBJ2-1, the full variable domain reads DTGVSQNPRHKITKRGQNVTFRCDPISEHNRLYWYRQTLGQGPEFLTYFQNEAQLEKSRLLSDRFSAERPKGSFSTLEIQRTEQGDSAMYLCASSLAVTAYNEQFFGPGTRLTVL.